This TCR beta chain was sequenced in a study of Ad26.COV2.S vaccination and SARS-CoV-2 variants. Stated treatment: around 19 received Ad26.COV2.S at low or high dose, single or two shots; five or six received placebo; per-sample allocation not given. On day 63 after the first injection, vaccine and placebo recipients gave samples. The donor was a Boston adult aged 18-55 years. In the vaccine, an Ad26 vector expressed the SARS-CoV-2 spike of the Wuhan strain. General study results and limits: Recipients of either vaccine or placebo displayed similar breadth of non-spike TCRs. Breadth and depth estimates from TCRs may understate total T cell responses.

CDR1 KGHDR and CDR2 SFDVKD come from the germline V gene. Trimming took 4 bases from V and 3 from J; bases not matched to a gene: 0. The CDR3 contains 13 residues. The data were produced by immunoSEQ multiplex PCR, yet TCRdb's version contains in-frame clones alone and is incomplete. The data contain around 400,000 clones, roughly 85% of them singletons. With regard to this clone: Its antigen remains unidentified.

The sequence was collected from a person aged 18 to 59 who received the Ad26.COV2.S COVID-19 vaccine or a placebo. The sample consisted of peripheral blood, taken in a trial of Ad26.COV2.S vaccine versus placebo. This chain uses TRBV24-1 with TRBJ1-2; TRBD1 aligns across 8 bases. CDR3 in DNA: TGTGCCACCAGTGAGGACAGGGACTATGGCTACACCTTC. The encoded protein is CATSEDRDYGYTF.